Below are 18 T cell receptor beta chains sequenced from a single sample in a study of T cell changes during pregnancy in multiple sclerosis. The method was immunoSEQ multiplex PCR; TCRdb's version includes in-frame clones alone and lacks a portion of them. The sample lists 40,000 to 55,000 clones; approximately 92% were seen once. The source was CD4+ T cells from peripheral blood mononuclear cells, collected in the third trimester of pregnancy. The receptor set was obtained from a female donor with multiple sclerosis, enrolled in a pregnancy study.

The sample holds a few counts of this clone. The chain joins TRBV7-3 to TRBJ1-1; TRBD1 is a possible D gene (5 bases). CDR1 is SGHTA, CDR2 FQGTGA, per germline. This CDR3 comprises 14 residues. Trimming took 5 bases from V and 0 from J, leaving 10 bases between them. The DNA for the CDR3 is TGTGCCAGCAGCATTACAGGTGTGAACACTGAAGCTTTCTTT. Its translation is CASSITGVNTEAFF.

This clone qualifies as medium-sized. The chain combines TRBV2 with TRBJ1-1; D not resolved. Germline lookup yields CDR1 SNHLY and CDR2 FYNNEI. Trimming left V 5 bases short and J 6 bases short, with 7 bases between. This CDR3 is built from 11 residues. In nucleotides, the CDR3 is TGTGCCAGCAGTACTCGGGCTGAAGCTTTCTTT. Translated: CASSTRAEAFF. Using reference TRBV2 and TRBJ1-1 for the parts outside the CDR3, the full variable domain is EPEVTQTPSHQVTQMGQEVILRCVPISNHLYFYWYRQILGQKVEFLVSFYNNEISEKSEIFDDQFSVERPDGSNFTLKIRSTKLEDSAMYFCASSTRAEAFFGQGTRLTVV.

V is TRBV6-6 and J is TRBJ1-1; 8 nucleotides line up with TRBD1. Germline loops: CDR1 MNHNY, CDR2 SVGAGI (reference sequence). Trimming at V came to 6 bases and at J to 1 base, leaving 7 bases not matched to a gene. The CDR3 contains 15 residues. The CDR3 spells CASRPLQGANTEAFF. CDR3 coding DNA: TGTGCCAGCAGGCCGCTCCAGGGGGCGAACACTGAAGCTTTCTTT.

The genes are TRBV19 and TRBJ2-4; 7 nucleotides align to TRBD1. CDR3 length: 17 amino acids. Germline CDR1 reads LNHDA; CDR2 reads SQIVND (reference sequence). The CDR3 loop is CAISPTGRMGAKNIQYF. DNA of the CDR3: TGTGCTATCTCCCCGACAGGGCGAATGGGAGCCAAAAACATTCAGTACTTC.

This chain joins TRBV6-6 and TRBJ2-5; 10 positions match TRBD2. There are 13 residues in the CDR3. Germline CDR1 reads MNHNY; CDR2 reads SVGAGI (reference sequence). V dropped 9 bases and J dropped 5; count of bases not matched to a gene: 6. The CDR3 DNA sequence: TGTGCCAGTGAGCGGGGGGGGCGTGAGACCCAGTACTTC. Encoded protein: CASERGGRETQYF.

The CDR3, as DNA: TGTGCCAGCAGCTTGGATTCCCGGAACGGGGAAGCTTTCTTT. Protein product: CASSLDSRNGEAFF. The J gene is TRBJ1-1, the V gene TRBV5-6; D gene ambiguous. Germline V gene sequence: CDR1 SGHDT, CDR2 YYEEEE. V was cut by 0 bases and J by 8 bases, with 14 bases left in between. This CDR3 spans 14 amino acids.

The rearrangement joins TRBV7-2 to TRBJ1-3; D is undetermined. The germline V gene encodes CDR1 SGHTA and CDR2 FQGNSA. The CDR3 spans 14 residues. The V and J ends lost 1 base and 2 bases respectively, with 6 bases between them. This chain's CDR3 is CASSLDIPGNTIYF. The CDR3, as DNA: TGTGCCAGCAGCTTAGACATCCCTGGAAACACCATATATTTT. Filled out from reference TRBV7-2 and TRBJ1-3, the complete variable domain reads GAGVSQSPSNKVTEKGKDVELRCDPISGHTALYWYRQSLGQGLEFLIYFQGNSAPDKSGLPSDRFSAERTGGSVSTLTIQRTQQEDSAVYLCASSLDIPGNTIYFGEGSWLTVV.

This clone was recorded once. The V gene is TRBV6-1, the J gene TRBJ1-1; 9 nucleotides align to TRBD1. The CDR3 consists of 14 residues. From germline, CDR1 is MNHNS and CDR2 SASEGT. V lost 6 bases to trimming and J lost 2 bases; unmatched junction nucleotides: 4. In DNA, the CDR3 is TGTGCCAGCAGAACACAGGGGGCAAACACTGAAGCTTTCTTT. This translates into CASRTQGANTEAFF.

This chain connects TRBV19 to TRBJ2-2; D might be TRBD2 (6 bases). The CDR3 loop spans 16 amino acids. V was cut by 1 base and J by 0 bases, with 9 bases left in between. The V gene's germline CDR1 is LNHDA and CDR2 SQIVND (reference sequence). The CDR3 is CASSIGGLSNTGELFF. The CDR3 nucleotides read TGTGCCAGTAGTATAGGGGGACTTTCGAACACCGGGGAGCTGTTTTTT.

The rearrangement uses TRBV18 and TRBJ1-2; D unresolved. Germline V lookup: CDR1 KGHSH, CDR2 LQKENI. V lost 6 bases to trimming and J lost 4 bases, with 15 bases between them. The CDR3 contains 14 residues. Here the CDR3 DNA reads TGTGCCAGCTCCAACCAGGCTGAGTTCTATGGCTACACCTTC. This translates into CASSNQAEFYGYTF. The whole variable domain, filled in from reference TRBV18 and TRBJ1-2, reads NAGVMQNPRHLVRRRGQEARLRCSPMKGHSHVYWYRQLPEEGLKFMVYLQKENIIDESGMPKERFSAEFPKEGPSILRIQQVVRGDSAAYFCASSNQAEFYGYTFGSGTRLTVV.

This chain uses TRBV6-4 with TRBJ2-3; 13 bases line up with TRBD2. CDR1 and CDR2 (germline): MRHNA, SNTAGT. The CDR3 contains 15 residues. V lost 6 bases, J lost 5 bases, and 5 bases stayed unmatched. CDR3 loop: CASSRTSGGLDTQYF. The CDR3, as DNA: TGTGCCAGCAGCCGGACTAGCGGGGGCTTAGATACGCAGTATTTT.

The rearrangement joins TRBV10-3 to TRBJ2-6; 8 positions agree with TRBD2. The germline gives CDR1 ENHRY, CDR2 SYGVKD. This CDR3 is built from 17 residues. V lost 8 bases and J lost 4; bases outside the gene matches: 13. CDR3 in amino acids: CAISLTGGATGANVLTF. Written as DNA, the CDR3 is TGTGCCATCTCCCTAACGGGGGGGGCGACAGGGGCCAACGTCCTGACTTTC.

The rearrangement joins TRBV4-2 to TRBJ2-2; 10 positions agree with TRBD2. V lost 1 base, J lost 0 bases, and 2 bases stayed unmatched. The CDR3 runs to 17 residues. CDR1 and CDR2 from the germline V gene are LGHNA and YNFKEQ. The CDR3 region is CASSQAGLAANTGELFF. The CDR3 bases are TGTGCCAGCAGCCAAGCCGGACTAGCGGCGAACACCGGGGAGCTGTTTTTT.

This rearrangement joins TRBV18 to TRBJ1-2, with D uncertain. The CDR3 runs to 13 residues. Germline CDR1 is KGHSH and CDR2 is LQKENI. Trimming pared 4 bases from V and 14 bases from J, leaving 20 bases between. For the CDR3, the DNA is TGTGCCAGCTCACTCCTTTTGGGAGACCTCGCGACCTTC. This codes for CASSLLLGDLATF.

CDR3 in amino acids: CASSTPLTGGETQYF. CDR3 bases: TGTGCCAGTAGTACCCCACTGACAGGGGGGGAGACCCAGTACTTC. The chain joins TRBV19 to TRBJ2-5; TRBD1 matches at 9 bases. Germline V gene sequence: CDR1 LNHDA, CDR2 SQIVND (reference sequence). CDR3 length: 15 residues. V was clipped by 4 bases and J by 5 bases; unmatched bases: 8.

The V and J genes are TRBV19 and TRBJ2-7, with TRBD1 as a possible D gene (6 bases). Looked up from germline, CDR1 is LNHDA and CDR2 is SQIVND (reference sequence). V was clipped by 6 bases and J by 4 bases, with 13 bases between them. The CDR3 has 13 residues. The CDR3 DNA reads TGTGCCAGTAGGAAACAGGGTGGGTACGAGCAGTACTTC. This sequence encodes CASRKQGGYEQYF.

The V and J genes are TRBV7-3 and TRBJ2-7; tentative D call: TRBD1 (6 bases). The CDR3 extends over 14 amino acids. V lost 5 bases and J 5 bases, leaving 16 bases between the germline ends. Germline V gene data show CDR1 as SGHTA and CDR2 as FQGTGA. CDR3: CASSPNRVGDEQYF. Here the CDR3 DNA reads TGTGCCAGCAGCCCGAACAGGGTGGGGGACGAGCAGTACTTC.

Remarks on this clone: At one boundary the junction diverges from the germline segment, which might be a read error. The V call is TRBV6-1, the J call TRBJ2-5, with TRBD2 identical over 10 bases. Germline lookup yields CDR1 MNHNS and CDR2 SASEGT. The CDR3 length is 16 residues. CDR3 sequence (DNA): TGTGCCAGCAGTGACCAGCTAGCGGGGGTTCAAGGGACCCAGTACTTC. Amino acid sequence: CASSDQLAGVQGTQYF.